Included here is one T cell receptor beta chain sequence, with context. Its cognate antigen is unknown. This sample stems from a study of post-analysis software for immune sequencing data. Study context: The courses of disease that were included comprised relapsing-remitting, secondary progressive and progressive-relapsing multiple sclerosis. Whole-study results and caveats: Samples prepared in the same batch strongly co-clustered by F measure. The normalized Chao1 diversity of multiple sclerosis patients was significantly lower than that of controls. There were a few TRBV segments more frequent in patients than controls, and TRBV5-6, TRBV5-1 and TRBV20-1 were among them.

Libraries were made from TCR beta cDNA, and they carried unique molecular identifiers. T cells, roughly 0.9 to 11 million of them, yielded about 500,000 cDNA molecules. Via MiXCR, TCRdb re-called the PCR reads, giving one row per CDR3 protein. The sample contains hundreds of thousands of distinct CDR3 sequences, approximately 53% of which appear only once. Germline values: CDR1 MNHEY, CDR2 SMNVEV (reference sequence). Trimming stripped 6 bases from V and 0 bases from J, with 12 bases between. The CDR3 has 15 residues. The source is a girl between 5 and 17 years old with multiple sclerosis. Sequencing input: blood. The V call is TRBV27, the J call TRBJ2-1; D is undetermined. The CDR3 sequence is CASRRLLSSYNEQFF. CDR3 nucleotides: TGTGCCAGCAGAAGACTGTTAAGCTCCTACAATGAGCAGTTCTTC.